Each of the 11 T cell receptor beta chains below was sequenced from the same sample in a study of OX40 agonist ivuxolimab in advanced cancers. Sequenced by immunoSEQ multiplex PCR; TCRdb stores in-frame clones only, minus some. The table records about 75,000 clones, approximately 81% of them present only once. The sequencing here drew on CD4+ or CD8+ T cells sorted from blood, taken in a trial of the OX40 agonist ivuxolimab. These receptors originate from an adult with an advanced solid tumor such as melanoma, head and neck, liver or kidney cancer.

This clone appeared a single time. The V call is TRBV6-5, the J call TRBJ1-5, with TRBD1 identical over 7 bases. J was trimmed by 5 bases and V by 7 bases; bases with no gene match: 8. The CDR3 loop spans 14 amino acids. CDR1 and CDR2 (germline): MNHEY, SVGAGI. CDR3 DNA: TGTGCCAGCAAAATAAGACAGGGCGATCAGCCCCAGCATTTT. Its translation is CASKIRQGDQPQHF.

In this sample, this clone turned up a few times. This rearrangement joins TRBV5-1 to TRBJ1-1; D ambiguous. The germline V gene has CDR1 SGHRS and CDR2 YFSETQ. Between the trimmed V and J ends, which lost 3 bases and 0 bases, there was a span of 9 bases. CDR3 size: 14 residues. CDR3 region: CASSSLNMNTEAFF. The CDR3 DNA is TGCGCCAGCAGCTCCCTGAATATGAACACTGAAGCTTTCTTT. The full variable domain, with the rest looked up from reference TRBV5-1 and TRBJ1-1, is KAGVTQTPRYLIKTRGQQVTLSCSPISGHRSVSWYQQTPGQGLQFLFEYFSETQRNKGNFPGRFSGRQFSNSRSEMNVSTLELGDSALYLCASSSLNMNTEAFFGQGTRLTVV.

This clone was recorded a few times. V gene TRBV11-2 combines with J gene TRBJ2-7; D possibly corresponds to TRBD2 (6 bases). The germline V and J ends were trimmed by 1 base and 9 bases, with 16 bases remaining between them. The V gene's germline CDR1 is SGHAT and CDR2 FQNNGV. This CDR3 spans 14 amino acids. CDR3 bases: TGTGCCAGCAGCTTAGGAACATTGGGGGGTGGGCAGTACTTC. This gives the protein CASSLGTLGGGQYF.

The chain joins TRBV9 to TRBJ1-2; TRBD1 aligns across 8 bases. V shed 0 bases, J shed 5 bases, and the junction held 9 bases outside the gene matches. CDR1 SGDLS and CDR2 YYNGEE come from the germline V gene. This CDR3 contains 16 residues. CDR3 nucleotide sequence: TGTGCCAGCAGCGTAGGTCAGGGGGCCTATCGATATGGCTACACCTTC. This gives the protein CASSVGQGAYRYGYTF.

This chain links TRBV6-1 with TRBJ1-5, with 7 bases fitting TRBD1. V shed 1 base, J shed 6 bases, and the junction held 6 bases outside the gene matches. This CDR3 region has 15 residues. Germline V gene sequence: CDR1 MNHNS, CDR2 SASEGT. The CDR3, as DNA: TGTGCCAGCAGTGAAGGGAGGGGGCTCGGTCAGCCCCAGCATTTT. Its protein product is CASSEGRGLGQPQHF.

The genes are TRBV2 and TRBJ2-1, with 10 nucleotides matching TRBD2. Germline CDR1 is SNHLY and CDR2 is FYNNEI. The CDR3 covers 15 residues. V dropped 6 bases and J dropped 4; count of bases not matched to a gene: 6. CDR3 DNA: TGTGCCAGCAGCGTAGGGACTAGCGATTACAATGAGCAGTTCTTC. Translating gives CASSVGTSDYNEQFF.

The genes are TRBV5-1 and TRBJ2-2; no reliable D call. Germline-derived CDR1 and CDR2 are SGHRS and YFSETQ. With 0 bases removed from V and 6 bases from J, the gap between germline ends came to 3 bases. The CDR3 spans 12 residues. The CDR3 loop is CASSLVAGELFF. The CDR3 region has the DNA TGCGCCAGCAGCTTGGTTGCCGGGGAGCTGTTTTTT.

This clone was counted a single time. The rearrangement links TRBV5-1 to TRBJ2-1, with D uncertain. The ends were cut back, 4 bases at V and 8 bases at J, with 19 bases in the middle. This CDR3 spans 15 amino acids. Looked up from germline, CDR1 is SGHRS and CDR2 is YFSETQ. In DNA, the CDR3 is TGCGCCAGCAGCAGGGAATTTAGTTACTTTGATGAGCAGTTCTTC. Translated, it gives CASSREFSYFDEQFF.

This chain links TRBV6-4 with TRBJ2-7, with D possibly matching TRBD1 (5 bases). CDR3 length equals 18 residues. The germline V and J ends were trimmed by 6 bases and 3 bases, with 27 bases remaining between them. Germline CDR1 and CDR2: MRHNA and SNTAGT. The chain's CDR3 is CASRHGWGRFRLIYEQYF. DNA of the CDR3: TGTGCCAGCAGGCACGGGTGGGGCCGATTCAGGCTAATCTACGAGCAGTACTTC.

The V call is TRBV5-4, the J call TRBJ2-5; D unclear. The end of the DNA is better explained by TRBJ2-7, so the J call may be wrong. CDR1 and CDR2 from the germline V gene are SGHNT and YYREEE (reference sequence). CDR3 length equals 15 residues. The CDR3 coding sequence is TGTGCCAGCAGCTTGGGAACCCAAAGCTCCTACGAGCAGTACTTC. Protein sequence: CASSLGTQSSYEQYF.

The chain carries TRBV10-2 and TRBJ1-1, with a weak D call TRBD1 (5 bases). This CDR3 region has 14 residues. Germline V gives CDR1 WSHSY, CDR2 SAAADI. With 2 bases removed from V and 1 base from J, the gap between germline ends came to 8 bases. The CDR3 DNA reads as TGCGCCAGCAGTGAGGTTAGGGGGAACACTGAAGCTTTCTTT. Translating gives CASSEVRGNTEAFF.